The 24 T cell receptor beta chains below come from one sample, sequenced in a study of T cells in Graves' hyperthyroidism and ophthalmopathy. Authors of the study amplified TCR beta CDR3 regions from RNA transcripts. First-round RT-PCR with HTBI primers amplified the TCR CDR3 region. TCRdb used MiXCR to reprocess the multiplex PCR reads, holding one entry per CDR3 protein. Among approximately 590,000 distinct CDR3 sequences listed, approximately 14% were seen once. Input material: blood. The receptors here all came from a woman aged 30 to 39 with Graves' hyperthyroidism.

Concerning this clonotype itself: Its ends do not fully match the called genes, so a read error is possible. The DNA of the CDR3 is TGTGCCAGCAGCCAAGACAGGGGTTTAAAGGGCACCGGGGAGCCGTTTTTT. It specifies CASSQDRGLKGTGEPFF. The J gene is TRBJ2-2, the V gene TRBV3-1; weak D call: TRBD1 (6 bases). The CDR3 loop spans 17 amino acids. Germline CDR1 and CDR2: LGHDT and YNNKEL (reference sequence).

The sample holds a few counts of this clonotype. The genes are TRBV7-9 and TRBJ2-1; D is undetermined. The V gene's germline CDR1 is SEHNR and CDR2 FQNEAQ (reference sequence). Between the trimmed V and J ends, which lost 6 bases and 4 bases, there was a span of 16 bases. The CDR3 is 15 residues long. CDR3 sequence: CASREYDYYYNEQFF. In DNA, the CDR3 is TGTGCCAGCAGGGAGTATGATTACTATTACAATGAGCAGTTCTTC.

At least ten counts were recorded for this clonotype. The chain has TRBV6-1 and TRBJ1-2; D may be TRBD1 (6 bases). From germline, CDR1 is MNHNS and CDR2 SASEGT. V gave up 5 bases and J gave up 6 bases, with 13 bases separating them. The CDR3 is made up of 13 amino acids. CDR3 in DNA: TGTGCCAGCAGTCCTCAGGGGCATAATGGCTACACCTTC. Its protein is CASSPQGHNGYTF.

The chain recombines TRBV7-2 with TRBJ1-1; D may be TRBD1 (6 bases). V lost 5 bases and J 1 base, leaving 14 bases between the germline ends. The germline CDR1 and CDR2 sequences are SGHTA and FQGNSA. CDR3 length equals 15 residues. CDR3 sequence: CASSPGDIWNTEAFF. The CDR3 DNA is TGTGCCAGCAGCCCCGGGGACATCTGGAACACTGAAGCTTTCTTT.

This chain joins TRBV18 and TRBJ2-7; no clear D. The CDR3 covers 15 residues. The V end was cut by 2 bases, the J end by 2 bases, with 13 bases between. From germline, CDR1 is KGHSH and CDR2 LQKENI. The CDR3 bases are TGTGCCAGCTCACCAGCCGGTCGCCAGACCTACGAGCAGTACTTC. The encoded protein is CASSPAGRQTYEQYF.

In its sample, this clonotype was seen many times. The V gene is TRBV6-1, the J gene TRBJ2-3; no clear D. Trimming shortened V by 6 bases and J by 5 bases, and 12 bases separated the two germline ends. The germline V gene has CDR1 MNHNS and CDR2 SASEGT. The CDR3 is 13 amino acids. The CDR3 bases are TGTGCCAGCAGGAGGATAGGTGGAGATACGCAGTATTTT. Amino acids: CASRRIGGDTQYF.

This clonotype showed up just a few times. A single base separates this from a much larger clone, so it may be a read error. This chain uses TRBV7-9 with TRBJ2-3; D not certain. Germline V gene lookup returns CDR1 SEHNR and CDR2 FQNEAQ (reference sequence). The germline V and J ends were trimmed by 1 base and 2 bases, with 4 bases remaining between them. The CDR3 consists of 13 residues. The CDR3 is CASSLEDTDTQYF. DNA for the CDR3: TGTGCCAGCAGCTTAGAGGACACAGATACGCAGTATTTT.

This clonotype was detected ten times or more. This chain uses TRBV13 with TRBJ2-3; D is ambiguous. Trimming cost V 5 bases and J 1 base, with 13 bases left between them. Germline V gene data show CDR1 as PRHDT and CDR2 as FYEKMQ (reference sequence). There are 15 residues in the CDR3. Written as DNA, the CDR3 is TGTGCCAGCAGCCGCCGAAGGAGCGGCACAGATACGCAGTATTTT. It encodes CASSRRRSGTDTQYF.

This clonotype was recorded many times. The genes are TRBV12-3 or TRBV12-4 and TRBJ2-7, with D uncertain. Deletions cut 3 bases from V and 5 bases from J, with 11 bases between. The CDR3 runs 13 residues. The CDR3 reads CASSFSYVDEQYF. CDR3 sequence (DNA): TGTGCCAGCAGTTTTAGCTACGTCGACGAGCAGTACTTC.

As for this clonotype: The germline gene is not matched at one end of the junction; a read error may be the cause. The chain recombines TRBV9 with TRBJ2-2; the D gene is possibly TRBD2 (5 bases). This CDR3 region has 14 residues. Germline V gene lookup returns CDR1 SGDLS and CDR2 YYNGEE. The CDR3 DNA reads TGTGCCAGCAGCGTAGTAGGGATGTCCGGGGAGCCGTTTTTT. Translated, it gives CASSVVGMSGEPFF.

This clonotype was found a few times. The V and J genes are TRBV5-4 and TRBJ2-5; D might be TRBD2 (5 bases). CDR3 length: 14 residues. Trimming pared 4 bases from V and 0 bases from J, leaving 10 bases between. Per the germline V gene, CDR1 is SGHNT and CDR2 is YYREEE (reference sequence). The CDR3 protein is CASSPGLYQETQYF. The CDR3, as DNA: TGTGCCAGCAGCCCCGGACTGTACCAAGAGACCCAGTACTTC.

This clonotype was seen only a few times. The chain carries TRBV11-2 and TRBJ2-2; TRBD2 agrees at 7 bases. Germline CDR1 and CDR2: SGHAT and FQNNGV. J lost 4 bases, V lost 5 bases, and 7 bases had no gene match. The CDR3 has 15 residues. The DNA for the CDR3 is TGTGCCAGCAGCGAGTTTTTAGCGGGCACCGGGGAGCTGTTTTTT. Its translation is CASSEFLAGTGELFF.

This clonotype showed up many times. This chain uses TRBV3-1 with TRBJ2-3, with 10 bases lining up with TRBD2. The germline CDR1 and CDR2 sequences are LGHDT and YNNKEL (reference sequence). With V trimmed by 0 bases and J by 5 bases, 8 bases remained unmatched. The CDR3 contains 17 residues. CDR3 residues: CASSQDRGLAGVDTQYF. The CDR3 bases are TGTGCCAGCAGCCAAGATCGCGGGCTAGCGGGAGTAGATACGCAGTATTTT.

J is TRBJ2-2 and V is TRBV28, with 14 bases fitting TRBD2. J lost 6 bases, V lost 4 bases, and 10 bases had no gene match. The CDR3 has 18 residues. The germline V gene has CDR1 MDHEN and CDR2 SYDVKM. The CDR3 bases are TGTGCCAGCAGTTCGCTGACTAGCGGGAGGGCCGGATCCGGGGAGCTGTTTTTT. It codes for CASSSLTSGRAGSGELFF.

A note on this clonotype: A much larger clone lies one base from this, so it may be a read error. The chain recombines TRBV20-1 with TRBJ2-7; D remains ambiguous. CDR3 length equals 13 residues. CDR1 and CDR2 from the germline V gene are DFQATT and SNEGSKA (reference sequence). The CDR3 region is CSAKDGQPYERYF. CDR3 nucleotide sequence: TGCAGTGCTAAAGATGGTCAGCCCTACGAGCGGTACTTC.

This clonotype was seen only a few times. The chain employs TRBV20-1 and TRBJ2-3; D call uncertain. Germline CDR1 reads DFQATT; CDR2 reads SNEGSKA (reference sequence). CDR3 length: 15 residues. Trimming took off 2 bases at V and 0 bases at J, with 12 bases between the two ends. CDR3 protein: CSARPAGPSTDTQYF. The CDR3 DNA is TGCAGTGCTAGACCCGCCGGGCCTAGCACAGATACGCAGTATTTT.

This clonotype was observed a single time. This may be a read error: a much more frequent sequence differs by one nucleotide. V is TRBV20-1 and J is TRBJ2-3, with TRBD2 matching over 14 bases. V shed 6 bases and J 4 bases; nucleotides not matched to a gene: 9. Germline V gene data show CDR1 as DFQATT and CDR2 as SNEGSKA (reference sequence). CDR3 length: 16 amino acids. CDR3 residues: CSALTGTSGGADTQYF. The CDR3, as DNA: TGCAGTGCCCTTACCGGGACTAGCGGGGGTGCAGATACGCAGTATTTT.

This clonotype was seen many times. The V gene is TRBV5-8, the J gene TRBJ2-6; D unresolved. Germline loops: CDR1 SGHTS, CDR2 YDEGEE. This CDR3 comprises 17 residues. V was clipped by 4 bases and J by 0 bases, with 14 bases between them. Here the CDR3 DNA reads TGTGCCAGCAGCCTTCGACATATTAGCTCTGGGGCCAACGTCCTGACTTTC. It yields the protein CASSLRHISSGANVLTF.

This clonotype was recorded many times. The chain uses TRBV5-1 and TRBJ1-2, with 7 bases lining up with TRBD1. V gave up 4 bases and J gave up 4 bases; unmatched junction bases: 13. Germline-derived CDR1 and CDR2 are SGHRS and YFSETQ. The CDR3 loop spans 16 amino acids. In DNA, the CDR3 is TGCGCCAGCAGCGAGGATGCAGGGGGTTTGGCCTATGGCTACACCTTC. It specifies CASSEDAGGLAYGYTF.

The chain links TRBV5-1 to TRBJ2-2, with 10 bases that match TRBD2. Germline V gene lookup returns CDR1 SGHRS and CDR2 YFSETQ. CDR3 length: 15 amino acids. Germline trimming cut 4 bases from V and 1 base from J; bases unmatched to any gene: 1. The CDR3 DNA is TGCGCCAGCAGCATAGCGGGAGGGAACACCGGGGAGCTGTTTTTT. It translates to CASSIAGGNTGELFF.

This clonotype came up many times. This chain joins TRBV2 and TRBJ2-3; 8 bases are shared with TRBD2. The CDR3 is 14 residues long. J gave up 4 bases and V 7 bases, and 7 bases lay outside the gene matches. CDR1 is SNHLY and CDR2 is FYNNEI in the germline V gene. CDR3 protein: CASKLGRGADTQYF. DNA for the CDR3: TGTGCCAGCAAACTCGGGAGGGGTGCAGATACGCAGTATTTT.

With respect to this clonotype: This may arise from a read error, as a much more abundant clone is one base away. The rearrangement links TRBV6-1 to TRBJ2-1; the match to TRBD1 covers 9 bases. The junction had 8 bases not matched to a gene; V was cut back by 6 bases and J by 5 bases. Germline loops: CDR1 MNHNS, CDR2 SASEGT. The CDR3 is made up of 15 amino acids. The CDR3 region has the DNA TGTGCCAGCAGCTCCGGGACAGGGAGGGACAATGAGCAGTTCTTC. Its translation is CASSSGTGRDNEQFF.

This clonotype was observed many times. The chain combines TRBV20-1 with TRBJ2-1; 14 bases agree with TRBD2. The germline CDR1 and CDR2 sequences are DFQATT and SNEGSKA (reference sequence). The CDR3 totals 17 residues. V lost 5 bases and J lost 8; bases outside the gene matches: 14. CDR3 bases: TGCAGTGCTCTGAAAGGGACTAGCGGGAGTCTGAGCGATGAGCAGTTCTTC. It specifies CSALKGTSGSLSDEQFF.

The chain employs TRBV5-4 and TRBJ1-1; 8 bases line up with TRBD1. Germline assignment: CDR1 SGHNT and CDR2 YYREEE (reference sequence). The CDR3 consists of 12 residues. V shed 4 bases and J 10 bases; nucleotides not matched to a gene: 6. The CDR3 reads CASSDRGETAFF. In DNA, the CDR3 is TGTGCCAGCAGCGACAGGGGAGAAACAGCTTTCTTT.